What follows describes a single TCR beta chain. Its antigen is unidentified. This record belongs to a study of cytomegalovirus exposure and HLA in healthy donors. Overall study context: Genotyping showed roughly 81% of roughly 400 donors falling in the Caucasian-associated ancestry cluster.

Study findings and constraints: TCR beta V- and J-gene trimming, according to a later analysis, was linked to a missense DCLRE1C variant. Highly shared sequence variants in one cluster were likely a sequencing artifact. HLA restriction was apparent for most CMV-associated TCR beta chains in a later analysis.

The CDR3 runs 15 residues. V trimming: 0 bases; J trimming: 3 bases; junction bases outside the gene matches: 2. CDR1 is SGHNT and CDR2 is YYREEE in the germline V gene (reference sequence). A multiplex PCR was run with 60 Vbeta primers and 13 Jbeta primers. Produced via immunoSEQ multiplex PCR; TCRdb's table is partial and in-frame only. This sample has roughly 200,000 clones, with around 89% found just once. The chain carries TRBV5-4 and TRBJ2-7, with 11 positions matching TRBD2. Sequencing input: PBMCs. The TCR comes from a woman aged 18-29 years in good health and CMV-seronegative. The CDR3 DNA reads as TGTGCCAGCAGCTTGGTTAGCGGGGGGGGCTACGAGCAGTACTTC. This codes for CASSLVSGGGYEQYF. Based on the CDR3 plus reference TRBV5-4 and TRBJ2-7, the full variable domain is ETGVTQSPTHLIKTRGQQVTLRCSSQSGHNTVSWYQQALGQGPQFIFQYYREEENGRGNFPPRFSGLQFPNYSSELNVNALELDDSALYLCASSLVSGGGYEQYFGPGTRLTVT.